This T cell receptor (beta chain) was sequenced in a study of blood T cell repertoires in COVID-19. How the authors handled the data: Reference gene primer amplification gave nucleated cell count estimates. The table came from immunoSEQ multiplex PCR; TCRdb's copy has only in-frame clones and leaves some out. V, J and clone size are those of that table, while D and trimming were read from the DNA. The data hold approximately 120,000 clones, with around four fifths observed a single time. The CDR3 is 13 residues long. V shed 4 bases and J 4 bases; nucleotides not matched to a gene: 3. CDR1 SQVTM and CDR2 ANQGSEA come from the germline V gene. This clone was seen only once.

Sequences were obtained from peripheral blood. The rearrangement joins TRBV29-1 to TRBJ1-5; 8 nucleotides align to TRBD1. This sequence was found in a human donor in a cohort sampled during active COVID-19. CDR3 sequence reads: CSVARQGNQPQHF. CDR3 DNA: TGCAGCGTTGCCAGACAGGGGAATCAGCCCCAGCATTTT. Looking up the rest from reference TRBV29-1 and TRBJ1-5 gives the full variable domain: SAVISQKPSRDICQRGTSLTIQCQVDSQVTMMFWYRQQPGQSLTLIATANQGSEATYESGFVIDKFPISRPNLTFSTLTVSNMSPEDSSIYLCSVARQGNQPQHFGDGTRLSIL.